A single sample gave rise to the 25 T cell receptor beta chains below, sequenced in a study of T cells in Graves' hyperthyroidism and ophthalmopathy. Amplified regions were TCR beta CDR3 sequences from RNA transcripts. In the first-round RT-PCR of the TCR CDR3, the HTBI primer set was used. Each CDR3 protein is one row after TCRdb ran MiXCR on the multiplex PCR reads. Of a few hundred thousand distinct CDR3 sequences listed, about 43% are singletons. Sequenced material: peripheral blood or thyroid tissue (not recorded which). Receptor source: a woman between 18 and 29 years old with Graves' hyperthyroidism.

Regarding this clonotype: A clone one base away is much larger, so this may be a read error. The genes are TRBV7-7 and TRBJ2-5; D gene unclear. Germline CDR1 is SSHAT and CDR2 is FNYEAQ (reference sequence). CDR3 length: 17 amino acids. The CDR3 reads CASSLAGRYGRQEAQYF. As DNA, the CDR3 is TGTGCCAGCAGTTTAGCCGGGCGCTATGGACGCCAAGAGGCCCAGTACTTC.

The chain couples TRBV24-1 to TRBJ1-3; possible D gene TRBD1, 5 bases. Germline CDR1 is KGHDR and CDR2 is SFDVKD. The V and J ends lost 7 bases and 7 bases respectively, with 16 bases between them. The CDR3 totals 14 residues. As DNA, the CDR3 is TGTGCCACCAGGCTTCCGGGACGAAGCAACACCATATATTTT. Amino acids: CATRLPGRSNTIYF.

This clonotype was seen ten or more times. The rearrangement uses TRBV9 and TRBJ2-7; TRBD2 matches at 11 bases. V gave up 0 bases and J gave up 2 bases; unmatched junction bases: 4. This CDR3 region has 16 residues. Looked up from germline, CDR1 is SGDLS and CDR2 is YYNGEE. CDR3 residues: CASSVGTSGFTYEQYF. The CDR3 nucleotides are TGTGCCAGCAGCGTAGGGACTAGCGGGTTTACCTACGAGCAGTACTTC.

The V call is TRBV6-5, the J call TRBJ2-1; D ambiguous. From germline, CDR1 is MNHEY and CDR2 SVGAGI. This CDR3 is 15 amino acids long. The germline V and J ends were trimmed by 0 bases and 8 bases, with 14 bases remaining between them. CDR3 sequence: CASSYSDRRQDEQFF. In DNA form, the CDR3 reads TGTGCCAGCAGTTACTCCGACCGAAGGCAGGATGAGCAGTTCTTC.

In its sample, this clonotype was seen a few times. The V and J genes are TRBV6-2 or TRBV6-3 and TRBJ2-2, with 10 bases that match TRBD2. After removal of 10 bases from V and 0 bases from J, the junction contained 11 bases not matched to a gene. Germline assignment: CDR1 MNHEY and CDR2 SVGEGT. This CDR3 spans 17 amino acids. This chain's CDR3 is CATRRASGSSNTGELFF. The DNA of the CDR3 is TGTGCCACCCGGAGAGCTAGCGGGAGTTCGAACACCGGGGAGCTGTTTTTT.

For this clonotype: A much larger clone lies one base from this, so it may be a read error. The chain carries TRBV20-1 and TRBJ2-7, with 13 bases matching TRBD2. Germline assignment: CDR1 DFQATT and CDR2 SNEGSKA (reference sequence). This CDR3 comprises 14 residues. The CDR3 sequence: CSAKGLAGTYGQYF. The CDR3 coding sequence is TGCAGTGCCAAGGGACTAGCGGGGACCTACGGGCAGTACTTC.

Ten or more counts support this clonotype. The chain carries TRBV2 and TRBJ1-1, with TRBD1 matching 8 bases. V shed 7 bases, J shed 2 bases, and the junction held 3 bases outside the gene matches. CDR3 length: 13 amino acids. Germline V lookup: CDR1 SNHLY, CDR2 FYNNEI. The CDR3 reads CASTGQGNTEAFF. In nucleotides, the CDR3 is TGTGCCAGCACCGGACAGGGCAACACTGAAGCTTTCTTT.

This clonotype was found many times. The chain uses TRBV20-1 and TRBJ2-7; unclear D gene. The CDR3 totals 11 residues. The germline CDR1 and CDR2 sequences are DFQATT and SNEGSKA (reference sequence). Trimming removed 6 bases from V and 4 bases from J, with 10 bases in between. CDR3 nucleotides: TGCAGTGCACTCCGTGGGTACGAGCAGTACTTC. It specifies CSALRGYEQYF.

The gene calls are TRBV7-2 and TRBJ1-2, with a possible D match to TRBD1 (6 bases). The CDR3 is made up of 17 amino acids. V lost 3 bases and J 6 bases, leaving 23 bases between the germline ends. The germline V gene has CDR1 SGHTA and CDR2 FQGNSA. The CDR3 here is CASSLTGETGVPNGYTF. CDR3 DNA: TGTGCCAGCAGCTTGACGGGAGAGACAGGTGTCCCGAATGGCTACACCTTC.

In its sample, this clonotype was seen many times. This sequence joins TRBV2 and TRBJ1-5, with D tentatively TRBD1 (5 bases). The germline V gene has CDR1 SNHLY and CDR2 FYNNEI. V gave up 5 bases and J gave up 2 bases, with 22 bases separating them. The CDR3 has 18 residues. CDR3 in amino acids: CASSPTWGGLVGNQPQHF. CDR3 DNA: TGTGCCAGCAGTCCTACCTGGGGCGGGTTAGTCGGCAATCAGCCCCAGCATTTT.

This clonotype has only a few counts. Here the CDR3 DNA reads TGTGCCAGCTCAAACCCGCTAGCGGGCCAAGAGACCCAGTACTTC. Protein sequence: CASSNPLAGQETQYF. V and J are TRBV18 and TRBJ2-5, with TRBD2 identical over 8 bases. Unmatched junction bases numbered 6, after V lost 5 bases and J lost 1 base. Germline loops: CDR1 KGHSH, CDR2 LQKENI. CDR3 length equals 15 residues. The variable domain in full, with the rest retrieved from reference TRBV18 and TRBJ2-5, is NAGVMQNPRHLVRRRGQEARLRCSPMKGHSHVYWYRQLPEEGLKFMVYLQKENIIDESGMPKERFSAEFPKEGPSILRIQQVVRGDSAAYFCASSNPLAGQETQYFGPGTRLLVL.

The chain employs TRBV15 and TRBJ1-5; D gene unclear. CDR1 is LNHNV and CDR2 is YYDKDF in the germline V gene (reference sequence). V was shortened by 3 bases and J by 6 bases, with 12 bases between the two germline ends. The CDR3 is 14 residues long. The CDR3: CATSSPWEGQPQHF. The CDR3 DNA is TGTGCCACCAGCAGCCCCTGGGAAGGTCAGCCCCAGCATTTT.

In this sample, this clonotype turned up many times. The V and J genes are TRBV12-3 or TRBV12-4 and TRBJ1-2, with TRBD1 matching 7 bases. The CDR3 is made up of 13 amino acids. J was trimmed by 3 bases and V by 6 bases; bases with no gene match: 4. DNA for the CDR3: TGTGCCAGCAGCACTACAGGGGACTATGGCTACACCTTC. It specifies CASSTTGDYGYTF.

V is TRBV20-1 and J is TRBJ2-7; 7 nucleotides align to TRBD2. V dropped 5 bases and J dropped 6; count of bases not matched to a gene: 7. The CDR3 totals 12 residues. Per the germline V gene, CDR1 is DFQATT and CDR2 is SNEGSKA (reference sequence). Here the CDR3 DNA reads TGCAGTGCTCTAGCGGCCGGACTCGAGCAGTACTTC. Protein product: CSALAAGLEQYF.

This clonotype was seen a single time. J is TRBJ2-6 and V is TRBV20-1, with TRBD1 matching 10 bases. There are 15 residues in the CDR3. The J segment lost 2 bases and the V segment lost 7 bases, leaving 5 bases of the junction unmatched. CDR1 and CDR2 from the germline V gene are DFQATT and SNEGSKA (reference sequence). For the CDR3, the DNA is TGCAGTGGAAGACAGGGGGCTACTGGGGCCAACGTCCTGACTTTC. Translating it yields CSGRQGATGANVLTF.

V and J are TRBV7-9 and TRBJ2-1; D might be TRBD1 or TRBD2, each matching 5 bases. V lost 1 base and J lost 10, with 14 bases in between. Per germline, CDR1 SEHNR and CDR2 FQNEAQ (reference sequence). This CDR3 region has 14 residues. CDR3 bases: TGTGCCAGCAGCTTAGGGGGCCGGGGCTGGGAGCAGTTCTTC. Its translation: CASSLGGRGWEQFF.

The V call is TRBV5-1, the J call TRBJ2-1; D may match TRBD1 or TRBD2 (5 bases each). The CDR3 loop spans 14 amino acids. Trimming removed 3 bases at V and 3 bases at J, with 10 bases between. Germline-derived CDR1 and CDR2 are SGHRS and YFSETQ. This CDR3 is CASSSADNYNEQFF. The DNA of the CDR3 is TGCGCCAGCAGCTCAGCGGACAACTACAATGAGCAGTTCTTC.

The count of this clonotype is one. The rearrangement uses TRBV9 and TRBJ1-3, with 7 nucleotides matching TRBD1. After removal of 3 bases from V and 0 bases from J, the junction contained 9 bases not matched to a gene. Per the germline V gene, CDR1 is SGDLS and CDR2 is YYNGEE. The CDR3 consists of 17 residues. CDR3 amino acids: CASSAPGAGGSGNTIYF. Here the CDR3 DNA reads TGTGCCAGCAGCGCCCCTGGTGCAGGGGGCTCTGGAAACACCATATATTTT.

This clonotype appeared a few times. V usage is TRBV5-6 and J usage is TRBJ2-5, with no clear D. The V gene lost 0 bases and the J gene lost 9 bases, with 12 bases spanning the gap. The CDR3 is made up of 13 amino acids. Per germline, CDR1 SGHDT and CDR2 YYEEEE. The CDR3 loop reads CASSLGTYEAQYF. The CDR3 nucleotides read TGTGCCAGCAGCTTGGGGACGTACGAGGCCCAGTACTTC. Full variable domain (remainder filled in from reference TRBV5-6 and TRBJ2-5): DAGVTQSPTHLIKTRGQQVTLRCSPKSGHDTVSWYQQALGQGPQFIFQYYEEEERQRGNFPDRFSGHQFPNYSSELNVNALLLGDSALYLCASSLGTYEAQYFGPGTRLLVL.

The chain joins TRBV7-9 to TRBJ2-7; D perhaps matches TRBD1 (5 bases). This CDR3 region has 12 residues. Trimming took 3 bases from V and 7 from J, leaving 10 bases between them. Germline V gene data show CDR1 as SEHNR and CDR2 as FQNEAQ (reference sequence). CDR3 sequence reads: CASSFDRNEQYF. CDR3 DNA: TGTGCCAGCAGCTTCGACAGAAATGAGCAGTACTTC.

The chain is built from TRBV10-3 and TRBJ2-7, with D tentatively TRBD2 (5 bases). The CDR3 runs 16 residues. Germline V gene sequence: CDR1 ENHRY, CDR2 SYGVKD. Trimming pared 2 bases from V and 7 bases from J, leaving 21 bases between. This chain's CDR3 is CAISEISGSSYNEQYF. The CDR3 DNA follows: TGTGCCATCAGTGAGATAAGCGGAAGCTCCTACAATGAGCAGTACTTC.

V and J are TRBV29-1 and TRBJ1-2; 11 bases map to TRBD1. CDR1 and CDR2 from the germline V gene are SQVTM and ANQGSEA. The V segment lost 6 bases and the J segment 7 bases; nucleotides outside the gene matches: 10. The length of the CDR3 is 14 residues. The CDR3 DNA follows: TGCAGCGTCCCCGGACAGGGGGCAGTCGGTGGCTACACCTTC. This encodes CSVPGQGAVGGYTF. Variable domain in full (rest from reference TRBV29-1 and TRBJ1-2): SAVISQKPSRDICQRGTSLTIQCQVDSQVTMMFWYRQQPGQSLTLIATANQGSEATYESGFVIDKFPISRPNLTFSTLTVSNMSPEDSSIYLCSVPGQGAVGGYTFGSGTRLTVV.

This chain connects TRBV7-9 to TRBJ2-6; possible D gene TRBD1, 5 bases. The CDR3 totals 15 residues. Germline V gene lookup returns CDR1 SEHNR and CDR2 FQNEAQ (reference sequence). V lost 5 bases and J lost 3, with 11 bases in between. CDR3 in amino acids: CASSDGHDGANVLTF. The CDR3 nucleotides read TGTGCCAGCAGCGATGGACATGATGGGGCCAACGTCCTGACTTTC.

The rearrangement uses TRBV20-1 and TRBJ1-1; no definite D call. CDR3 length equals 13 residues. Trimming removed 3 bases from V and 1 base from J, with 9 bases in between. From germline, CDR1 is DFQATT and CDR2 SNEGSKA (reference sequence). The CDR3 loop is CSARASRNTEAFF. CDR3 in DNA: TGCAGTGCTAGGGCTAGCAGGAACACTGAAGCTTTCTTT.

This clonotype came up once. This rearrangement joins TRBV7-9 to TRBJ2-2, with 8 positions matching TRBD1. The CDR3 runs to 15 residues. The trim removed 5 bases at V and 8 bases at J, leaving 10 bases unmatched. Germline assignment: CDR1 SEHNR and CDR2 FQNEAQ (reference sequence). DNA of the CDR3: TGTGCCAGCAGCCCCGCCCCGACAGGGGATGGGGAGCTGTTTTTT. Encoded protein: CASSPAPTGDGELFF. Based on the CDR3 plus reference TRBV7-9 and TRBJ2-2, the full variable domain is DTGVSQNPRHKITKRGQNVTFRCDPISEHNRLYWYRQTLGQGPEFLTYFQNEAQLEKSRLLSDRFSAERPKGSFSTLEIQRTEQGDSAMYLCASSPAPTGDGELFFGEGSRLTVL.